A selection of T cell receptor beta chains follows, all from one sample in a study of OX40 agonist ivuxolimab in advanced cancers. TCRdb keeps only in-frame clones here, not all; method: immunoSEQ multiplex PCR. The data show some 100,000 clones, around 84% seen once. The sequencing here drew on CD4+ or CD8+ T cells sorted from blood, taken in a trial of the OX40 agonist ivuxolimab. Receptors originate from an adult with an advanced solid tumor such as melanoma, head and neck, liver or kidney cancer. Each CDR3 is given with its conserved first and last residue. Each record gives: CDR3 DNA, CDR3 protein, V gene, D gene, clone size, J gene. A D gene is named only where the DNA matches it firmly. Expanded clones get a size class; other rows say once, few or many, or leave the size out.

cdr3_nt: TGTGCCAGCAGTTTATTGTTCAACACCGGGGAGCTGTTTTTT; cdr3_aa: CASSLLFNTGELFF; v_call: TRBV28; d_call: NA; clone_size: NA; j_call: TRBJ2-2
cdr3_nt: TGTGCCAGCTCAAAAGAGTATGAGCAGTTCTTC; cdr3_aa: CASSKEYEQFF; v_call: TRBV18; d_call: NA; clone_size: NA; j_call: TRBJ2-1
cdr3_nt: TGTGCCAGCAGCGTAGGGGTAGGGGAGAATCAGCCCCAGCATTTT; cdr3_aa: CASSVGVGENQPQHF; v_call: TRBV9; d_call: NA; clone_size: once; j_call: TRBJ1-5
cdr3_nt: TGCGCCAGCAGCCCCGGGACTCCTTCCTACAATGAGCAGTTCTTC; cdr3_aa: CASSPGTPSYNEQFF; v_call: TRBV10-2; d_call: NA; clone_size: NA; j_call: TRBJ2-1
cdr3_nt: TGTGCCAGTGGCGGGGGGCAGGGGTCCACTGAAGCTTTCTTT; cdr3_aa: CASGGGQGSTEAFF; v_call: TRBV19; d_call: NA; clone_size: once; j_call: TRBJ1-1
cdr3_nt: TGTGCCAGTAGTATACGGCACAACTATGGCTACACCTTC; cdr3_aa: CASSIRHNYGYTF; v_call: TRBV19; d_call: NA; clone_size: NA; j_call: TRBJ1-2
cdr3_nt: TGCAGCGTTCAGAGGTCAGGGAGGAACACTGAAGCTTTCTTT; cdr3_aa: CSVQRSGRNTEAFF; v_call: TRBV29-1; d_call: NA; clone_size: NA; j_call: TRBJ1-1
cdr3_nt: TGTGCCAGCAGTGCATGGGTGGGGGCCACGGCTTTCTTT; cdr3_aa: CASSAWVGATAFF; v_call: TRBV25-1; d_call: NA; clone_size: once; j_call: TRBJ1-1
cdr3_nt: TGTGCCAGTGCAGGACGGAAGAACACTGAAGCTTTCTTT; cdr3_aa: CASAGRKNTEAFF; v_call: TRBV6-5; d_call: NA; clone_size: NA; j_call: TRBJ1-1
cdr3_nt: TGCGCCAGCAGCCCCCGGGAGAGGGGCGACACTGAAGCTTTCTTT; cdr3_aa: CASSPRERGDTEAFF; v_call: TRBV5-1; d_call: NA; clone_size: NA; j_call: TRBJ1-1
cdr3_nt: TGTGCCAGCAGCTTACGGGGGGCTGGAGAGACCCAGTACTTC; cdr3_aa: CASSLRGAGETQYF; v_call: TRBV5-4; d_call: NA; clone_size: NA; j_call: TRBJ2-5
cdr3_nt: TGTGCCAGCAGTGGGCGTCAGGATCAGCCCCAGCATTTT; cdr3_aa: CASSGRQDQPQHF; v_call: TRBV2; d_call: NA; clone_size: medium-sized; j_call: TRBJ1-5
cdr3_nt: TGTGCCAGCAGCTTAGGCGGGGGGCGTAGCTCCTACAATGAGCAGTTCTTC; cdr3_aa: CASSLGGGRSSYNEQFF; v_call: TRBV7-7; d_call: TRBD2; clone_size: NA; j_call: TRBJ2-1
cdr3_nt: TGTGCCAGCAGACCAACCGGGACATACTACGAGCAGTACTTC; cdr3_aa: CASRPTGTYYEQYF; v_call: TRBV28; d_call: NA; clone_size: NA; j_call: TRBJ2-7
cdr3_nt: TGTGCCAGCAGTGGGACAGGGGGAGGGACTGAAGCTTTCTTT; cdr3_aa: CASSGTGGGTEAFF; v_call: TRBV6-1; d_call: TRBD1; clone_size: NA; j_call: TRBJ1-1
cdr3_nt: TGCGCCAGCAGTGAGTCGACTCAAGCCGGGGAGCTGTTTTTT; cdr3_aa: CASSESTQAGELFF; v_call: TRBV10-2; d_call: NA; clone_size: NA; j_call: TRBJ2-2